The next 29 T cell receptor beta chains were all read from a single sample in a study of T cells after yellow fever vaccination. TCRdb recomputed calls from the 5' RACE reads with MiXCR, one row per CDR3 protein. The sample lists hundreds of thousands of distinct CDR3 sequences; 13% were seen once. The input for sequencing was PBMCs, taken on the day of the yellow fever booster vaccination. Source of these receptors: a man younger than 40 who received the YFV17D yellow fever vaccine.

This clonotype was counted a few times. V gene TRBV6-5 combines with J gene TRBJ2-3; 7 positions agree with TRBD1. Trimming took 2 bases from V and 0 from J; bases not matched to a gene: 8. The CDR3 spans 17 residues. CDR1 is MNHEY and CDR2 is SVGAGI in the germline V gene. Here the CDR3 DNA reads TGTGCCAGCAGTTACGACAGGGCATTTGCTAGCACAGATACGCAGTATTTT. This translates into CASSYDRAFASTDTQYF.

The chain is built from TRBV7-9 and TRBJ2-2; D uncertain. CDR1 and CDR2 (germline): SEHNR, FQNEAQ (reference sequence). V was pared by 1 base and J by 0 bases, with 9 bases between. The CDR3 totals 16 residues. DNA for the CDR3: TGTGCCAGCAGCTTAGAGGTGCCCGCGAACACCGGGGAGCTGTTTTTT. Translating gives CASSLEVPANTGELFF.

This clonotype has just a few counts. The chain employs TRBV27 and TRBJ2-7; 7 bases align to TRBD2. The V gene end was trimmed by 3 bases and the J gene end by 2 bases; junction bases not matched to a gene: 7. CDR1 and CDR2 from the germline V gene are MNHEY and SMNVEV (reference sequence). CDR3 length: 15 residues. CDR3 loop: CASSFYGGEAYEQYF. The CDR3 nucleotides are TGTGCCAGCAGTTTCTATGGGGGGGAGGCCTACGAGCAGTACTTC.

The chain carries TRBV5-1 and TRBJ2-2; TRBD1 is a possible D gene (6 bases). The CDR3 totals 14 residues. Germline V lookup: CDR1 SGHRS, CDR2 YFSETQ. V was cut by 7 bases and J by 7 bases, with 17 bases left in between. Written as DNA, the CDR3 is TGCGCCAGCGCGATTAACAGGGAGCGCGGGGAGCTGTTTTTT. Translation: CASAINRERGELFF.

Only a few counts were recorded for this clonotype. This CDR3 reads CASSLTLGDRVNTGELFF. The CDR3 coding sequence is TGTGCCAGCAGCTTAACGCTGGGCGACAGGGTCAACACCGGGGAGCTGTTTTTT. The J gene is TRBJ2-2, the V gene TRBV7-3; 7 nucleotides align to TRBD1. CDR1 is SGHTA, CDR2 FQGTGA, per germline. Germline trimming cut 0 bases from V and 2 bases from J; bases unmatched to any gene: 9. This CDR3 is 18 amino acids long.

CDR3 sequence (DNA): TGCAGTGCTCGCTTGTCTAGCGGGAGTTCAAATGAGCAGTTCTTC. Residues: CSARLSSGSSNEQFF. The chain recombines TRBV20-1 with TRBJ2-1, with 10 bases fitting TRBD2. CDR3 length: 15 amino acids. Per germline, CDR1 DFQATT and CDR2 SNEGSKA (reference sequence). Unmatched junction bases numbered 11, after V lost 5 bases and J lost 7 bases.

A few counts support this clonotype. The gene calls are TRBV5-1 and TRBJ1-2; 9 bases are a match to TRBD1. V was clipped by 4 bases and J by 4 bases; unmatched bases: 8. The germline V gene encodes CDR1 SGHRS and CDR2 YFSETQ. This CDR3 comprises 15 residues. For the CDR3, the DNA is TGCGCCAGCAGCCAGGGACAGGGAGTAATCTATGGCTACACCTTC. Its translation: CASSQGQGVIYGYTF.

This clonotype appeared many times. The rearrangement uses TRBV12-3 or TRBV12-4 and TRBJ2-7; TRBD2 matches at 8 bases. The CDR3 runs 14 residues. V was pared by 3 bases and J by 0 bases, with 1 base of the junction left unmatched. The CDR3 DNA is TGTGCCAGCAGTTTTAGCGGGAACTCCTACGAGCAGTACTTC. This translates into CASSFSGNSYEQYF.

CDR3 sequence (DNA): TGCAGTGCTCGTGATCAACAGGTCACTAACTATGGCTACACCTTC. Translated, it gives CSARDQQVTNYGYTF. The J gene is TRBJ1-2, the V gene TRBV20-1; weak D call: TRBD1 (5 bases). This CDR3 has 15 amino acids. Germline CDR1 and CDR2: DFQATT and SNEGSKA (reference sequence). V lost 5 bases and J lost 0, with 16 bases in between.

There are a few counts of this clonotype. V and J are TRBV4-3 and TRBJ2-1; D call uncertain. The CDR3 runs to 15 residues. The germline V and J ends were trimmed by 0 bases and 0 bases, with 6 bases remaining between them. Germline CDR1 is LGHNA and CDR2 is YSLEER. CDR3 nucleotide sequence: TGCGCCAGCAGCCAAGACAGGACCTCCTACAATGAGCAGTTCTTC. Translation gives CASSQDRTSYNEQFF.

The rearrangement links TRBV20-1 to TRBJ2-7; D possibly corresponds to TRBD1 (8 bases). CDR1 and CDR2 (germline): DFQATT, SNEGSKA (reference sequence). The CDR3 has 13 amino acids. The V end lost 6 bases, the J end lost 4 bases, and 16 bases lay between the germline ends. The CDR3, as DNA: TGCAGTGCCTACACACAGGGGGGGTACGAGCAGTACTTC. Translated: CSAYTQGGYEQYF.

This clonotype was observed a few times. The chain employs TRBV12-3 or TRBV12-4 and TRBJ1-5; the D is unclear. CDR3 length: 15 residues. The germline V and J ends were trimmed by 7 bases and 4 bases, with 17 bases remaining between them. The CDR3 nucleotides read TGTGCCAGCAATACCATGGGTGGAGGGAATCAGCCCCAGCATTTT. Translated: CASNTMGGGNQPQHF.

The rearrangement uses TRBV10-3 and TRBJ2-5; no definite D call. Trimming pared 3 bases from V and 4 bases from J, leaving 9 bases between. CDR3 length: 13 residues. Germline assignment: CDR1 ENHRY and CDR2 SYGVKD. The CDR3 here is CAISDSFRETQYF. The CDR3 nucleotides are TGTGCCATCAGTGATTCTTTTAGAGAGACCCAGTACTTC.

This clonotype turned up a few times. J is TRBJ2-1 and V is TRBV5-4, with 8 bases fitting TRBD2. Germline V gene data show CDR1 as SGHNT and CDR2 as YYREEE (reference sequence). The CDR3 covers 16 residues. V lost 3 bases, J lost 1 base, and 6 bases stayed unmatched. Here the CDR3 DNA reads TGTGCCAGCAGCTCTACTAGCGGACTTTCCTACAATGAGCAGTTCTTC. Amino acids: CASSSTSGLSYNEQFF.

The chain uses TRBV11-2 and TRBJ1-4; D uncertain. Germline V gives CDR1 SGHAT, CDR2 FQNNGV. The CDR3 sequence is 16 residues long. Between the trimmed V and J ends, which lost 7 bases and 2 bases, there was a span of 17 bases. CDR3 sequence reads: CASIKELGLTNEKLFF. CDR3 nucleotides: TGTGCCAGCATCAAAGAGTTGGGCCTGACTAATGAAAAACTGTTTTTT.

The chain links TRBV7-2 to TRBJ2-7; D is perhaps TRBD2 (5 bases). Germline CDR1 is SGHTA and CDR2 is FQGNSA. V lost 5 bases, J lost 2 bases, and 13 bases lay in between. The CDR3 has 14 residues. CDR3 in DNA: TGTGCCAGCAGCCCCCGCGGGTTGACCTACGAGCAGTACTTC. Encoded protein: CASSPRGLTYEQYF.

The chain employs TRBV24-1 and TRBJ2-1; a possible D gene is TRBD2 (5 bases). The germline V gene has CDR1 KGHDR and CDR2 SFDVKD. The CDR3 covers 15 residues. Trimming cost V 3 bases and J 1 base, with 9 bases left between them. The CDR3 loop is CATSDMVASYNEQFF. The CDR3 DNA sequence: TGTGCCACCAGTGATATGGTAGCGTCCTACAATGAGCAGTTCTTC.

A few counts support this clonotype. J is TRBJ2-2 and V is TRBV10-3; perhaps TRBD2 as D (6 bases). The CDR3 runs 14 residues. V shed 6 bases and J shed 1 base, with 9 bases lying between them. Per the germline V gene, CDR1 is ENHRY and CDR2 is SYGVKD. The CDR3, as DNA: TGTGCCATCAGACCGGAGGGGAACACCGGGGAGCTGTTTTTT. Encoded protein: CAIRPEGNTGELFF.

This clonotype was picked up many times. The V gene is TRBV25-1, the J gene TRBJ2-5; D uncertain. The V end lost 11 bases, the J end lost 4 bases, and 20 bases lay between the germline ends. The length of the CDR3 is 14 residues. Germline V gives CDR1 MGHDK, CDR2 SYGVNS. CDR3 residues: CASSEHSLTETQYF. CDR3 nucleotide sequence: TGTGCCTCAAGTGAGCATTCCTTAACAGAGACCCAGTACTTC. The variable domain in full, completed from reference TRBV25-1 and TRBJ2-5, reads EADIYQTPRYLVIGTGKKITLECSQTMGHDKMYWYQQDPGMELHLIHYSYGVNSTEKGDLSSESTVSRIRTEHFPLTLESARPSHTSQYLCASSEHSLTETQYFGPGTRLLVL.

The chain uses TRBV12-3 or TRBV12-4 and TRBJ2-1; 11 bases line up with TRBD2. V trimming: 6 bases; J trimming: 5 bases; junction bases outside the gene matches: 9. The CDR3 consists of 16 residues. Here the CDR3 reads CASSPIGLAGDNEQFF. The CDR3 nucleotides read TGTGCCAGCAGCCCAATCGGACTAGCGGGCGACAATGAGCAGTTCTTC.

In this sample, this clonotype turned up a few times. The CDR3 nucleotides read TGCGCCAGCAGCCAAGATGTCGGCCAGCGGTGGTCCTACGAGCAGTACTTC. This sequence encodes CASSQDVGQRWSYEQYF. The chain is built from TRBV4-3 and TRBJ2-7, with D maybe TRBD2 (5 bases). Looked up from germline, CDR1 is LGHNA and CDR2 is YSLEER. This CDR3 comprises 17 residues. Trimming removed 0 bases from V and 1 base from J, with 16 bases in between.

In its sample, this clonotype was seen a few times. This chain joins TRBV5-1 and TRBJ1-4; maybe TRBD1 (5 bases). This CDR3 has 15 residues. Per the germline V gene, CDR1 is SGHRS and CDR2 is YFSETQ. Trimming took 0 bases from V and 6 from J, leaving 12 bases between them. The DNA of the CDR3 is TGCGCCAGCAGCTTGGCAGGTCGGGGGGATGAAAAACTGTTTTTT. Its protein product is CASSLAGRGDEKLFF.

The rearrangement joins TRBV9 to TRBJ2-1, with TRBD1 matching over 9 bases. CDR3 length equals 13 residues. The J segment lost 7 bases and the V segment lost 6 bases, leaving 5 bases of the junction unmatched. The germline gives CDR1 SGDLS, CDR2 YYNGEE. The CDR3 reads CASNRQGGNEQFF. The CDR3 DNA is TGTGCCAGCAATCGACAGGGGGGGAATGAGCAGTTCTTC.

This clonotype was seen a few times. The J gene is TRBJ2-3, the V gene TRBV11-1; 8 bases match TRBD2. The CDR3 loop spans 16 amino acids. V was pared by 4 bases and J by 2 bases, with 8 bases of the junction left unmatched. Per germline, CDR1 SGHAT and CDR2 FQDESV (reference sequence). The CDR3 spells CASSSTVAGTTDTQYF. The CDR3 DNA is TGTGCCAGCAGCTCCACCGTAGCGGGAACCACAGATACGCAGTATTTT. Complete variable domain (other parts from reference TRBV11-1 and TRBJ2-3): EAEVAQSPRYKITEKSQAVAFWCDPISGHATLYWYRQILGQGPELLVQFQDESVVDDSQLPKDRFSAERLKGVDSTLKIQPAELGDSAMYLCASSSTVAGTTDTQYFGPGTRLTVL.

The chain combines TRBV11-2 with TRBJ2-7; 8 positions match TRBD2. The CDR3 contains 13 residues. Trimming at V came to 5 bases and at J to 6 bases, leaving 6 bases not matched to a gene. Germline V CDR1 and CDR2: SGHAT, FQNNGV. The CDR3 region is CASSHFREGEQYF. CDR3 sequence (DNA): TGTGCCAGCAGCCACTTCCGGGAGGGCGAGCAGTACTTC.

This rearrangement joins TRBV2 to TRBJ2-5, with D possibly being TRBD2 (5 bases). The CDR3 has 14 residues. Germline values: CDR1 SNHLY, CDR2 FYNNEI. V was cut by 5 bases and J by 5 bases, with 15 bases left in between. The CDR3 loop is CASSKSGSGETQYF. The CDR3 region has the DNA TGTGCCAGCAGTAAGAGCGGATCGGGGGAGACCCAGTACTTC.

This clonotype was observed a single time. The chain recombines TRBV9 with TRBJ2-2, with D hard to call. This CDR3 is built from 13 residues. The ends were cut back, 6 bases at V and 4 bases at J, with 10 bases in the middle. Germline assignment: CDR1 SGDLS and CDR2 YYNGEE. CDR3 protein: CASMRMGTGELFF. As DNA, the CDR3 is TGTGCCAGCATGAGGATGGGCACCGGGGAGCTGTTTTTT.

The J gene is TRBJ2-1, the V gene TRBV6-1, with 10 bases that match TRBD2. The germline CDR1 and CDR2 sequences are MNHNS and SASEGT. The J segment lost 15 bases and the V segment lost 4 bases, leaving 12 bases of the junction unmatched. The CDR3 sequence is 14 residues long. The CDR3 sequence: CASSAPGTSARGFF. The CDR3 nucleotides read TGTGCCAGCAGTGCTCCCGGGACTAGCGCCCGCGGGTTCTTC.

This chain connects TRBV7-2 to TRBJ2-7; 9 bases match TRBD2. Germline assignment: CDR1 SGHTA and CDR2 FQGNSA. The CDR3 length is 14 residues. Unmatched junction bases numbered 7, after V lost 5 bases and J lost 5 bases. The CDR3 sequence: CASSPAGGWNEQYF. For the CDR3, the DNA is TGTGCCAGCAGCCCCGCGGGGGGGTGGAACGAGCAGTACTTC.